This T cell receptor (beta chain) was captured by sequencing in a study of T cell responses to AZD1222 COVID-19 vaccine. Study overall: Recipients boosted at about 4 weeks or about 12 weeks are pooled.

Findings of the study overall: Donors were chiefly white British, with a greater number of females, and clonal diversity was perhaps underestimated. Vaccine-associated CD4 TCRs spanned spike, dominant at 160-218 and 743-854. Reports say nearly half of spike-specific TCRs go after unmutated variant regions.

V shed 0 bases and J 7 bases; nucleotides not matched to a gene: 3. In germline, CDR1 is MNHEY, CDR2 SVGAGI. This CDR3 is 14 amino acids long. Sequenced by immunoSEQ multiplex PCR; TCRdb stores in-frame clones only, minus some. This sample has some 130,000 clones, with approximately 91% found just once. With respect to this clone: Its antigen is not identified.

The chain has TRBV6-5 and TRBJ1-2, with 9 bases identical to TRBD1. The sample in question was peripheral blood, obtained on day 0 of AZD1222 vaccination. The sequence came from an adult in good health. CDR3 in DNA: TGTGCCAGCAGTTACTCGACAGGGGGGATTGGCTACACCTTC. Protein product: CASSYSTGGIGYTF.